The sequence of this T cell receptor beta chain was determined in a study of radiotherapy plus CTLA-4 blockade in lung cancer. In the study overall: Patients showed objective responses in about 20% of cases and disease control in roughly 31%. Points from the study as a whole: It was early blood T cell clone dynamics, with interferon-beta, that reportedly best predicted response.

Assay used: immunoSEQ multiplex PCR; TCRdb lists only in-frame clones, some missing. The sample has tens of thousands of clones, around 87% seen once. The CDR3 spans 15 residues. The germline V gene encodes CDR1 MNHEY and CDR2 SVGAGI. V dropped 2 bases and J dropped 4 bases, with 12 bases sitting between them. This clone came up a few times. The target antigen is unknown. The sequenced sample was peripheral blood, obtained from a patient treated with radiotherapy plus ipilimumab. The genes are TRBV6-5 and TRBJ1-3, with a possible D match to TRBD1 (5 bases). The sequence came from a human donor with non-small cell lung cancer that progressed on radiotherapy plus ipilimumab. The CDR3 nucleotides are TGTGCCAGCAGTTACGGGGGGGGGATCGGAAACACCATATATTTT. Amino acids: CASSYGGGIGNTIYF.